The 26 T cell receptor beta chains in this list originate from one sample, sequenced in a study of blood T cells in healthy people across ages. Primers used in a second PCR of roughly 7 to 12 cycles were a sample-barcoded 5' primer and a J-beta primer mix. TCRdb processed the 5' RACE reads anew with MiXCR; each CDR3 protein has one entry. The sample records hundreds of thousands of distinct CDR3 sequences, about 52% being singletons. The sequencing input was blood. The receptor set was obtained from a woman aged 55 to 70 in good health.

This chain links TRBV28 with TRBJ1-2; D not resolved. The CDR3 covers 14 residues. The germline CDR1 and CDR2 sequences are MDHEN and SYDVKM. V lost 2 bases, J lost 4 bases, and 11 bases lay in between. CDR3 amino acids: CASSLRAGIYGYTF. The DNA for the CDR3 is TGTGCCAGCAGTTTAAGGGCGGGGATCTATGGCTACACCTTC.

This rearrangement joins TRBV27 to TRBJ2-7, with 7 bases fitting TRBD2. The V segment lost 4 bases and the J segment 2 bases; nucleotides outside the gene matches: 14. The CDR3 length is 17 residues. Per germline, CDR1 MNHEY and CDR2 SMNVEV (reference sequence). Here the CDR3 DNA reads TGTGCCAGCAGTTCAAACGGACGACTGGCGGGGGCCTACGAGCAGTACTTC. Protein sequence: CASSSNGRLAGAYEQYF.

The chain has TRBV4-3 and TRBJ2-1; D gene uncertain. TRBJ2-7 explains the end of the DNA better; the J call may be wrong. This CDR3 region has 15 residues. Germline V gene lookup returns CDR1 LGHNA and CDR2 YSLEER. The CDR3 DNA is TGCGCCAGCAGCCAAGCGGTCGGATCCTACAATGAGCAGTACTTC. It codes for CASSQAVGSYNEQYF.

The chain combines TRBV7-9 with TRBJ2-5; TRBD2 might be the D (6 bases). V gave up 4 bases and J gave up 5 bases, with 20 bases separating them. The CDR3 contains 16 residues. Germline values: CDR1 SEHNR, CDR2 FQNEAQ (reference sequence). The CDR3 nucleotides are TGTGCCAGCAGCTCGAGGCCTAGCGAAAGGGACGAGACCCAGTACTTC. This translates into CASSSRPSERDETQYF. Using reference TRBV7-9 and TRBJ2-5 for the parts outside the CDR3, the full variable domain is DTGVSQNPRHKITKRGQNVTFRCDPISEHNRLYWYRQTLGQGPEFLTYFQNEAQLEKSRLLSDRFSAERPKGSFSTLEIQRTEQGDSAMYLCASSSRPSERDETQYFGPGTRLLVL.

The chain combines TRBV20-1 with TRBJ2-5, with D tentatively TRBD2 (5 bases). The V end lost 2 bases, the J end lost 0 bases, and 10 bases lay between the germline ends. The germline V gene encodes CDR1 DFQATT and CDR2 SNEGSKA (reference sequence). The CDR3 covers 14 residues. This CDR3 reads CSARLSGYQETQYF. CDR3 DNA: TGCAGTGCTAGACTCAGCGGTTACCAAGAGACCCAGTACTTC.

The rearrangement uses TRBV15 and TRBJ1-4; no clear D gene. The V end was cut by 1 base, the J end by 8 bases, with 8 bases between. CDR1 is LNHNV and CDR2 is YYDKDF in the germline V gene (reference sequence). The CDR3 is 13 residues long. In nucleotides, the CDR3 is TGTGCCACCAGCAGAGTAACGGGGGAAAAACTGTTTTTT. Amino acids: CATSRVTGEKLFF.

V gene TRBV28 combines with J gene TRBJ2-2; maybe TRBD1 (5 bases). Trimming took 11 bases from V and 4 from J, leaving 20 bases between them. Germline-derived CDR1 and CDR2 are MDHEN and SYDVKM. The CDR3 has 15 amino acids. The CDR3 region is CACTVQRQTTGELFF. The CDR3, as DNA: TGTGCCTGCACCGTCCAACGACAGACCACCGGGGAGCTGTTTTTT.

The V and J genes are TRBV6-6 and TRBJ2-7, with 8 positions matching TRBD1. CDR1 is MNHNY and CDR2 is SVGAGI in the germline V gene (reference sequence). V was pared by 6 bases and J by 10 bases, with 5 bases of the junction left unmatched. The CDR3 runs to 11 residues. CDR3 sequence reads: CASSPQGAQYF. The CDR3 coding sequence is TGTGCCAGCAGCCCGCAGGGGGCACAGTACTTC.

V usage is TRBV4-3 and J usage is TRBJ2-2; tentatively, D is TRBD2 (5 bases). V was clipped by 0 bases and J by 8 bases, with 10 bases between them. The CDR3 covers 14 residues. Germline V lookup: CDR1 LGHNA, CDR2 YSLEER. Here the CDR3 reads CASSQEASSGELFF. CDR3 DNA: TGCGCCAGCAGCCAAGAGGCTAGCTCTGGGGAGCTGTTTTTT.

This clonotype was seen many times. The gene calls are TRBV20-1 and TRBJ2-1; 12 bases map to TRBD2. Per germline, CDR1 DFQATT and CDR2 SNEGSKA (reference sequence). V trimming: 3 bases; J trimming: 6 bases; junction bases outside the gene matches: 9. CDR3 length: 16 amino acids. The CDR3, as DNA: TGCAGTGCTAGTCAAATGACTAGCGGGAGAGGCAATGAGCAGTTCTTC. Protein product: CSASQMTSGRGNEQFF.

The gene calls are TRBV7-2 and TRBJ2-7; TRBD1 agrees at 10 bases. Germline trimming cut 4 bases from V and 2 bases from J; bases unmatched to any gene: 5. The CDR3 contains 15 residues. Germline V gene sequence: CDR1 SGHTA, CDR2 FQGNSA. Here the CDR3 DNA reads TGTGCCAGCAGCTACGGACAGGGGGTTCCCTACGAGCAGTACTTC. This sequence encodes CASSYGQGVPYEQYF. Drawing the rest from reference TRBV7-2 and TRBJ2-7, the complete variable domain is GAGVSQSPSNKVTEKGKDVELRCDPISGHTALYWYRQSLGQGLEFLIYFQGNSAPDKSGLPSDRFSAERTGGSVSTLTIQRTQQEDSAVYLCASSYGQGVPYEQYFGPGTRLTVT.

This clonotype was counted a few times. J is TRBJ2-7 and V is TRBV20-1; 12 nucleotides line up with TRBD1. Trimming took 8 bases from V and 4 from J; bases not matched to a gene: 9. CDR3 length: 14 amino acids. Germline V gene sequence: CDR1 DFQATT, CDR2 SNEGSKA (reference sequence). The CDR3 coding sequence is TGCAGTTATATCCCGGGACAGGGGGCTTACGAGCAGTACTTC. Protein product: CSYIPGQGAYEQYF.

The chain joins TRBV2 to TRBJ2-7; 8 positions agree with TRBD2. The CDR3 covers 15 residues. With V trimmed by 6 bases and J by 2 bases, 9 bases remained unmatched. Germline V gene sequence: CDR1 SNHLY, CDR2 FYNNEI. CDR3 in amino acids: CASRVRAGEAYEQYF. As DNA, the CDR3 is TGTGCCAGCAGGGTTCGAGCGGGAGAAGCCTACGAGCAGTACTTC.

This clonotype was detected ten times or more. The chain couples TRBV7-2 to TRBJ2-1; D uncertain. CDR1 and CDR2 from the germline V gene are SGHTA and FQGNSA. The V end lost 5 bases, the J end lost 0 bases, and 14 bases lay between the germline ends. The CDR3 is 16 residues long. The CDR3: CASSPTMRGSYNEQFF. The CDR3 DNA reads TGTGCCAGCAGCCCGACGATGAGAGGCTCCTACAATGAGCAGTTCTTC.

This clonotype was detected a few times. J is TRBJ2-4 and V is TRBV20-1; D possibly corresponds to TRBD2 (5 bases). Germline V gene lookup returns CDR1 DFQATT and CDR2 SNEGSKA (reference sequence). Trimming left V 3 bases short and J 13 bases short, with 22 bases between. CDR3 length: 14 residues. The CDR3 is CSASLSDGPWEQYF. The CDR3 DNA reads TGCAGTGCTAGCTTGTCAGACGGACCGTGGGAGCAGTACTTC.

This clonotype showed up many times. V and J are TRBV7-9 and TRBJ2-7; D remains unclear. Trimming pared 1 base from V and 5 bases from J, leaving 6 bases between. The CDR3 is made up of 12 amino acids. CDR1 is SEHNR, CDR2 FQNEAQ, per germline (reference sequence). The CDR3 coding sequence is TGTGCCAGCAGCTTAGTTGTCAACGAGCAGTACTTC. It yields the protein CASSLVVNEQYF.

Of note for this clonotype: This may be a read error: a much more frequent sequence differs by one nucleotide. The chain recombines TRBV28 with TRBJ2-1; D gene ambiguous. This CDR3 has 12 amino acids. The V gene's germline CDR1 is MDHEN and CDR2 SYDVKM. Trimming stripped 2 bases from V and 9 bases from J, with 8 bases between. The CDR3 DNA is TGTGCCAGCAGTTTAAGCAGGAGTGAGCAGTTCTTC. Translating gives CASSLSRSEQFF.

With respect to this clonotype: The germline gene is not matched at one end of the junction; a read error may be the cause. The chain combines TRBV7-2 with TRBJ2-4; a weak D match, TRBD2 (6 bases). Germline V gives CDR1 SGHTA, CDR2 FQGNSA. The length of the CDR3 is 14 residues. For the CDR3, the DNA is TGTGCCAGCAGCGTAGCGGCCTCGACAAACATTCAGTACTTC. Its protein product is CASSVAASTNIQYF. The full variable domain, its missing parts supplied by reference TRBV7-2 and TRBJ2-4, is GAGVSQSPSNKVTEKGKDVELRCDPISGHTALYWYRQSLGQGLEFLIYFQGNSAPDKSGLPSDRFSAERTGGSVSTLTIQRTQQEDSAVYLCASSVAASTNIQYFGAGTRLSVL.

This clonotype came up a few times. The chain combines TRBV20-1 with TRBJ2-7; the match to TRBD1 covers 9 bases. CDR1 is DFQATT, CDR2 SNEGSKA, per germline (reference sequence). The trim removed 0 bases at V and 6 bases at J, leaving 6 bases unmatched. The length of the CDR3 is 14 residues. The CDR3 spells CSARDSGQGTEQYF. The CDR3, as DNA: TGCAGTGCTAGAGACTCGGGACAGGGCACCGAGCAGTACTTC.

This clonotype was seen repeatedly, ten times or more. V and J are TRBV27 and TRBJ2-1, with D possibly being TRBD1 (6 bases). V shed 2 bases and J shed 13 bases, with 15 bases lying between them. The germline CDR1 and CDR2 sequences are MNHEY and SMNVEV (reference sequence). The CDR3 length is 13 residues. This CDR3 reads CASSLGNGQSQFF. The CDR3 nucleotides read TGTGCCAGCAGTTTAGGGAATGGACAGTCCCAGTTCTTC.

This clonotype has a count of ten or more. This chain uses TRBV6-5 with TRBJ2-7; a weak D match, TRBD1 (5 bases). In germline, CDR1 is MNHEY, CDR2 SVGAGI. Trimming removed 2 bases at V and 5 bases at J, with 13 bases between. CDR3 size: 14 residues. The CDR3 DNA sequence: TGTGCCAGCAGTTACGACAGTCTTCGGGACGAGCAGTACTTC. Translating it yields CASSYDSLRDEQYF.

This clonotype was found a few times. The J gene is TRBJ2-1, the V gene TRBV27; no reliable D call. Germline V gene sequence: CDR1 MNHEY, CDR2 SMNVEV (reference sequence). The CDR3 covers 13 residues. The V and J ends lost 6 bases and 7 bases respectively, with 13 bases between them. The CDR3 protein is CASSSPVLNEQFF. CDR3 in DNA: TGTGCCAGCAGCTCTCCCGTGTTAAATGAGCAGTTCTTC.

The chain is built from TRBV27 and TRBJ2-1; the match to TRBD2 covers 10 bases. V was pared by 5 bases and J by 10 bases, with 23 bases of the junction left unmatched. The CDR3 runs to 19 residues. CDR1 is MNHEY, CDR2 SMNVEV, per germline (reference sequence). For the CDR3, the DNA is TGTGCCAGCAGTAGTCCTATGAAAAGGGCTAGCGGGAGATTCGGAGAGCAGTTCTTC. It specifies CASSSPMKRASGRFGEQFF.

V gene TRBV11-2 combines with J gene TRBJ2-7, with 7 bases lining up with TRBD1. Trimming at V came to 8 bases and at J to 6 bases, leaving 10 bases not matched to a gene. CDR1 SGHAT and CDR2 FQNNGV come from the germline V gene. The CDR3 runs to 13 residues. For the CDR3, the DNA is TGTGCCAGCGCAGGGGGAACCAATTCCGAGCAGTACTTC. The encoded protein is CASAGGTNSEQYF.

The chain couples TRBV20-1 to TRBJ2-1, with TRBD2 identical over 10 bases. Unmatched junction bases numbered 6, after V lost 0 bases and J lost 7 bases. Germline CDR1 is DFQATT and CDR2 is SNEGSKA (reference sequence). The CDR3 length is 15 residues. The CDR3 loop reads CSARELAGPVNEQFF. The CDR3 DNA reads as TGCAGTGCTAGAGAACTAGCGGGGCCGGTTAATGAGCAGTTCTTC.

This chain connects TRBV27 to TRBJ1-6, with D possibly being TRBD1 (5 bases). V lost 6 bases and J 8 bases, leaving 17 bases between the germline ends. The V gene's germline CDR1 is MNHEY and CDR2 SMNVEV (reference sequence). The CDR3 extends over 15 amino acids. The CDR3 protein is CASSDSQGKYSPLHF. The CDR3 nucleotides read TGTGCCAGCAGCGATTCTCAGGGAAAGTATTCACCCCTCCACTTT.